Below, one T cell receptor beta chain is given with its context. The data derive from a study of blood T cell repertoires in COVID-19. The CDR3 is 14 amino acids. Profiled with immunoSEQ multiplex PCR; TCRdb holds only in-frame clones, not every one. The table has about 270,000 clones, about 87% seen once. This chain connects TRBV12-2 to TRBJ2-7; whether TRBD1, the table's D call, matches the DNA was not checked. TRBV12-2 is designated a pseudogene. The sequence was collected from a woman aged 25 to 39 with acute COVID-19. The sequenced material came from PBMCs or T cells enriched from blood (not recorded which). In DNA form, the CDR3 reads TGTGCAAGTCGCCGGGGACAGTACTCCTACGAGCAGTACTTC. Translation gives CASRRGQYSYEQYF.